This TCR beta chain was recovered during a study of cytomegalovirus exposure and HLA in healthy donors. Study findings and constraints: The study listed roughly 160 cytomegalovirus-associated TCR beta chains. A few CMV-associated chains were confirmed in vitro to be specific for CMV antigens.

Concerning this clone itself: Its matching antigen is unknown.

The repertoire was sequenced with immunoSEQ multiplex PCR; TCRdb's copy has only in-frame clones and lacks some. Seen here are 97,000 or so clones, roughly 87% observed once, and the top ten hold 5.5% to 7.5%. V gave up 6 bases and J gave up 7 bases; unmatched junction bases: 6. The CDR3 totals 15 residues. Germline V gene data show CDR1 as MDHEN and CDR2 as SYDVKM. Donors came from a validation cohort of 90 to 150 subjects, distinct from the first 666-subject cohort. The chain is built from TRBV28 and TRBJ2-2; TRBD2 agrees at 12 bases. This clonotype was sampled from a man aged 18-30 years in good health and CMV-seropositive. Sample: PBMCs. In DNA form, the CDR3 reads TGTGCCAGCAGCCTAGCGGGAGGGCCCATCGGGGAGCTGTTTTTT. This gives the protein CASSLAGGPIGELFF.